The next 3 T cell receptor beta chains were all read from a single sample in a study of CD8 T cells in ankylosing spondylitis. A single record per CDR3 protein comes from TCRdb applying MiXCR to the 5' RACE reads. The sample contains approximately 220,000 distinct CDR3 sequences, 20% to 30% of which appear only once. What was sequenced was blood, either unsorted or a sorted T cell fraction (not recorded which). The source is a male donor with ankylosing spondylitis or in good health (not recorded which).

The genes are TRBV20-1 and TRBJ2-7; TRBD2 matches 9 bases. CDR1 is DFQATT, CDR2 SNEGSKA, per germline (reference sequence). Trimming removed 5 bases from V and 1 base from J; junction bases left unmatched: 6. The CDR3 runs 14 residues. This CDR3 is CSASETSGSYEQYF. CDR3 nucleotides: TGCAGTGCTTCTGAGACTAGCGGTTCCTACGAGCAGTACTTC.

This rearrangement joins TRBV20-1 to TRBJ2-1, with 10 bases aligning to TRBD2. V gave up 5 bases and J gave up 8 bases; unmatched junction bases: 12. The CDR3 runs 15 residues. Germline CDR1 DFQATT, CDR2 SNEGSKA (reference sequence). In nucleotides, the CDR3 is TGCAGTGCTGGCCGGCCTAGCGGGAGTAAGTATGAGCAGTTCTTC. Translation gives CSAGRPSGSKYEQFF.

This clonotype was found once. Here the CDR3 reads CSVWDRAETQYF. DNA of the CDR3: TGCAGCGTCTGGGACAGGGCAGAGACCCAGTACTTC. The chain joins TRBV29-1 to TRBJ2-5; 9 positions match TRBD1. The CDR3 extends over 12 amino acids. Germline V lookup: CDR1 SQVTM, CDR2 ANQGSEA. The V gene end was trimmed by 6 bases and the J gene end by 4 bases; junction bases not matched to a gene: 3.